This is a list of T cell receptor beta chains from one sample in a study of OX40 agonist ivuxolimab in advanced cancers. Assay used: immunoSEQ multiplex PCR; TCRdb lists only in-frame clones, some missing. This table has 90,000 to 100,000 clones, approximately 80% appearing once. This specimen consisted of CD4+ or CD8+ T cells sorted from blood, obtained in a trial of the OX40 agonist ivuxolimab. All receptors come from an adult with an advanced solid tumor such as melanoma, head and neck, liver or kidney cancer. CDR3s leave out the opening cysteine and the closing phenylalanine or tryptophan. The order of the fields is V gene, CDR3 protein.

>TRBV6-4
ASSAGQNTEAF
>TRBV20-1
SASYNEQF
>TRBV18
ASSRAGGDTQY
>TRBV30
AWSTSSSEAF
>TRBV5-1
ASSLVAGSQTQY
>TRBV16
ASSQAVNSGANVLT
>TRBV12-5
ASAETGAVGQPQH
>TRBV6-6
ASTHGQANSPLH
>TRBV11-3
ASSRRTGVSLTEAYEQY
>TRBV4-3
ASSQGPGTRDSPLH
>TRBV6-6
ASSPGQETQY
>TRBV27
ASSLLGLNTEAF
>TRBV18
ASSPQFGELF
>TRBV18
ASSPQVTGGTEAF
>TRBV7-6
ASSLGPQLYGYT
>TRBV29-1
SVEADRGGEQY
>TRBV4-2
ASSQVFALADKNIQY
>TRBV4-1
ASSHEGRRDRVYNEQF
>TRBV5-8
ASSRTGTSGRRTYNEQF
>TRBV2
ASSKNGQKPTDTQY
>TRBV4-2
ASSQDPGGGEGDTEAF
>TRBV2
ASRAGRNQETQY
>TRBV9
ASSAKQTMGEQY
>TRBV4-3
ASSQVVGGMQPQH
>TRBV29-1
SALLGQVDAF
>TRBV2
ASRVRPGLATDTQY
>TRBV10-3
AIGQREGYEQY
>TRBV2
ASTQGVDQPQH
>TRBV4-1
ASSRLGDTEAF
>TRBV25-1
ASSGPGRNEQF
>TRBV4-1
ASSHPLTNTIY